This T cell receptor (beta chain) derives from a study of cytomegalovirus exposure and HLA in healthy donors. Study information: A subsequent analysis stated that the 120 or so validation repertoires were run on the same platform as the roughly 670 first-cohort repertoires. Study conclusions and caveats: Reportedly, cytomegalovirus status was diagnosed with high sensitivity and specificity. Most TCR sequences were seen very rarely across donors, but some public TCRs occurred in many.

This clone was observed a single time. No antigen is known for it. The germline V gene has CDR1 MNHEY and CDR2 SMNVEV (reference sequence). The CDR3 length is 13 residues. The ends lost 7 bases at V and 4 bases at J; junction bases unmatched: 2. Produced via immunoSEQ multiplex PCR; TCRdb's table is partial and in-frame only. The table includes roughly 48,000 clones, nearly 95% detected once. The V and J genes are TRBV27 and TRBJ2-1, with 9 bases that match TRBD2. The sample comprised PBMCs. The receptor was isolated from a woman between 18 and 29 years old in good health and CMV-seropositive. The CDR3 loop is CASTRGGYNEQFF. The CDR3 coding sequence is TGTGCCAGCACGCGGGGGGGATACAATGAGCAGTTCTTC.